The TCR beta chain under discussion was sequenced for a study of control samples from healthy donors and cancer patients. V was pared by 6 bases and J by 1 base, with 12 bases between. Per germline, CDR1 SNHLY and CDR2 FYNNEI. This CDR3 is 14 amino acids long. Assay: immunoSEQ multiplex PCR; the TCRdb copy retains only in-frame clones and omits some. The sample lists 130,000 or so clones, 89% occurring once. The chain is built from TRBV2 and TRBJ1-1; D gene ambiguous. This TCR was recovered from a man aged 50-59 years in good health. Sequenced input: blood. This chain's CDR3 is CASRTDGSNTEAFF. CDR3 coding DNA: TGTGCCAGCAGGACCGACGGGTCGAACACTGAAGCTTTCTTT.